The 25 T cell receptor beta chains in this list originate from one sample, sequenced in a study of molecular identifiers for immune sequencing clone quantification. TCRdb re-analysed the PCR reads in MiXCR, keeping a single row per CDR3 protein. The table has nearly 55,000 distinct CDR3 sequences, just over 35% seen once. The source material was naive CD8+ T cells from blood, with Jurkat cell RNA spiked in. The sample's subset: FACS-sorted CD8+CD4-CCR7+CD45RA+ naive T cells. The origin of the receptors is a human donor in good health. Some libraries in this study had Jurkat cell RNA spiked in.

Note on this clonotype: A clone one base away is much larger, so this may be a read error. Given the absence of the conserved phenylalanine or tryptophan at the CDR3 end, a read error is likely. Here the CDR3 reads CASSQGPGSDGYTI. CDR3 sequence (DNA): TGTGCCAGCAGCCAAGGGCCAGGGTCGGATGGCTACACCATC. J is TRBJ1-2 and V is TRBV4-2, with a weak D call TRBD1 (5 bases). Trimming left V 1 base short and J 6 bases short, with 12 bases between. This CDR3 has 14 amino acids. Germline values: CDR1 LGHNA, CDR2 YNFKEQ.

This clonotype was observed at least ten times. This rearrangement joins TRBV28 to TRBJ2-7, with 7 bases aligning to TRBD1. Germline loops: CDR1 MDHEN, CDR2 SYDVKM. The CDR3 consists of 15 residues. Trimming at V came to 3 bases and at J to 2 bases, leaving 7 bases not matched to a gene. The CDR3 sequence is CASSFPDRRAYEQYF. Written as DNA, the CDR3 is TGTGCCAGCAGTTTCCCGGACAGGAGAGCCTACGAGCAGTACTTC.

This clonotype was observed a handful of times. J is TRBJ2-3 and V is TRBV5-1; a weak D match, TRBD1 (5 bases). The CDR3 loop spans 16 amino acids. With 2 bases removed from V and 6 bases from J, the gap between germline ends came to 19 bases. Germline V gives CDR1 SGHRS, CDR2 YFSETQ. The chain's CDR3 is CASSFPQGQRTDTQYF. Written as DNA, the CDR3 is TGCGCCAGCAGCTTCCCTCAGGGTCAAAGGACGGATACGCAGTATTTT.

There are many counts of this clonotype. The chain links TRBV27 to TRBJ1-1; 7 nucleotides match TRBD1. CDR3 size: 15 residues. With V trimmed by 0 bases and J by 5 bases, 6 bases remained unmatched. The germline CDR1 and CDR2 sequences are MNHEY and SMNVEV (reference sequence). CDR3 sequence: CASSLSPRGMTEAFF. CDR3 in DNA: TGTGCCAGCAGTTTATCCCCCAGGGGGATGACTGAAGCTTTCTTT.

Concerning this clonotype itself: Germline and junction disagree at one end, which may indicate a read error. V is TRBV9 and J is TRBJ2-1; D is uncertain. This CDR3 region has 13 residues. CDR1 and CDR2 from the germline V gene are SGDLS and YYNGEE. The CDR3 reads CANSVELYNEQFF. The CDR3 coding sequence is TGTGCCAACAGCGTAGAACTTTACAATGAGCAGTTCTTC.

The V gene is TRBV11-3, the J gene TRBJ2-5, with 10 bases that match TRBD1. Per germline, CDR1 SGHNT and CDR2 YENEEA. The CDR3 covers 16 residues. V trimming: 2 bases; J trimming: 3 bases; junction bases outside the gene matches: 6. CDR3 sequence reads: CASSLIGTGAEETQYF. DNA of the CDR3: TGTGCCAGCAGCTTAATTGGGACAGGGGCTGAAGAGACCCAGTACTTC.

This clonotype is medium-sized (0.01 to 0.1%) in the sample. J is TRBJ1-5 and V is TRBV12-3 or TRBV12-4; the D is unclear. The CDR3 is made up of 14 amino acids. The V end was cut by 5 bases, the J end by 1 base, with 9 bases between. The DNA for the CDR3 is TGTGCCAGCAGTCTCCCGGGGAGCAATCAGCCCCAGCATTTT. This gives the protein CASSLPGSNQPQHF.

By share, this clonotype ranks as medium-sized. The V call is TRBV6-6, the J call TRBJ2-3; no firm D call. The CDR3 extends over 17 amino acids. Trimming pared 0 bases from V and 2 bases from J, leaving 15 bases between. Per the germline V gene, CDR1 is MNHNY and CDR2 is SVGAGI (reference sequence). The CDR3 reads CASSYSEKLGYTDTQYF. The CDR3 coding sequence is TGTGCCAGCAGTTACTCCGAGAAGCTAGGGTACACAGATACGCAGTATTTT.

This clonotype ranks as medium-sized. Here the CDR3 DNA reads TGCAGCGTTGAAGGACAGGGGGAGCAGTACTTC. This sequence encodes CSVEGQGEQYF. The V call is TRBV29-1, the J call TRBJ2-7; 8 nucleotides match TRBD1. Germline trimming cut 1 base from V and 7 bases from J; bases unmatched to any gene: 0. The CDR3 extends over 11 amino acids. The germline CDR1 and CDR2 sequences are SQVTM and ANQGSEA.

This clonotype was detected a few times. Compared with germline, one end of the junction differs, possibly owing to a read error. CDR3 in amino acids: CSARDKSYEQYF. Here the CDR3 DNA reads TGCAGTGCTCGAGACAAATCCTACGAGCAGTACTTC. The genes are TRBV20-1 and TRBJ2-7; D remains unclear. Germline loops: CDR1 DFQATT, CDR2 SNEGSKA (reference sequence). The CDR3 sequence is 12 residues long.

Comment on this clonotype: A much larger clone lies a single base off, so this may be a read error. The chain joins TRBV2 to TRBJ2-3, with D possibly TRBD1 on 5 matching bases. The CDR3 has 16 residues. Trimming stripped 1 base from V and 2 bases from J, with 13 bases between. Germline V gene data show CDR1 as SNHLY and CDR2 as FYNNEI. CDR3 region: CASSEGQWKDTDTQYF. CDR3 coding DNA: TGTGCCAGCAGTGAAGGACAGTGGAAGGACACAGATACGCAGTATTTT. Looking up the rest from reference TRBV2 and TRBJ2-3 gives the full variable domain: EPEVTQTPSHQVTQMGQEVILRCVPISNHLYFYWYRQILGQKVEFLVSFYNNEISEKSEIFDDQFSVERPDGSNFTLKIRSTKLEDSAMYFCASSEGQWKDTDTQYFGPGTRLTVL.

V gene TRBV20-1 combines with J gene TRBJ2-5; 8 bases align to TRBD2. V shed 4 bases and J 9 bases; nucleotides not matched to a gene: 10. The CDR3 spans 13 residues. In germline, CDR1 is DFQATT, CDR2 SNEGSKA (reference sequence). This chain's CDR3 is CSAIEREWAPQYF. As DNA, the CDR3 is TGCAGTGCTATAGAGCGGGAGTGGGCGCCCCAGTACTTC.

The V gene is TRBV28, the J gene TRBJ2-5, with D uncertain. There are 14 residues in the CDR3. The V gene lost 8 bases and the J gene lost 1 base, with 14 bases spanning the gap. CDR1 is MDHEN and CDR2 is SYDVKM in the germline V gene. DNA for the CDR3: TGTGCCAGCTCTGCGGAGAACCTCCAAGAGACCCAGTACTTC. Its protein product is CASSAENLQETQYF.

This clonotype was observed a few times. This chain uses TRBV6-6 with TRBJ2-3; D is unclear. Germline V gene lookup returns CDR1 MNHNY and CDR2 SVGAGI (reference sequence). This CDR3 is 10 amino acids long. The V end was cut by 8 bases, the J end by 4 bases, with 4 bases between. The CDR3 protein is CASASDTQYF. CDR3 coding DNA: TGTGCCAGCGCCTCAGATACGCAGTATTTT.

The rearrangement joins TRBV5-1 to TRBJ2-1, with TRBD2 matching 7 bases. The V segment lost 4 bases and the J segment 6 bases; nucleotides outside the gene matches: 4. Germline V gene lookup returns CDR1 SGHRS and CDR2 YFSETQ. CDR3 length: 13 amino acids. The CDR3 sequence is CASSTGLSNEQFF. The CDR3 DNA reads as TGCGCCAGCAGCACGGGACTAAGCAATGAGCAGTTCTTC.

The chain is built from TRBV4-3 and TRBJ1-1; D unresolved. V was shortened by 0 bases and J by 6 bases, with 8 bases between the two germline ends. This CDR3 has 13 amino acids. Germline V gene lookup returns CDR1 LGHNA and CDR2 YSLEER. DNA for the CDR3: TGCGCCAGCAGCCAAGATCCGCGTGCTGAAGCTTTCTTT. Translation: CASSQDPRAEAFF.

Many counts were recorded for this clonotype. The V call is TRBV28, the J call TRBJ2-1; 9 bases are a match to TRBD1. Losses at the gene ends were 4 bases for V and 9 bases for J; bases not matched to a gene: 10. CDR1 is MDHEN and CDR2 is SYDVKM in the germline V gene. The length of the CDR3 is 15 residues. CDR3 bases: TGTGCCAGCAGTTATCAGCCGGGACAGGGTAGTGAGCAGTTCTTC. Residues: CASSYQPGQGSEQFF. Full variable domain (missing parts from reference TRBV28 and TRBJ2-1): DVKVTQSSRYLVKRTGEKVFLECVQDMDHENMFWYRQDPGLGLRLIYFSYDVKMKEKGDIPEGYSVSREKKERFSLILESASTNQTSMYLCASSYQPGQGSEQFFGPGTRLTVL.

The chain uses TRBV7-6 and TRBJ2-3; 11 bases fit TRBD2. The CDR3 has 19 amino acids. Germline assignment: CDR1 SGHVS and CDR2 FNYEAQ. Trimming removed 1 base from V and 2 bases from J; junction bases left unmatched: 11. The chain's CDR3 is CASSLGLAGTVGTTDTQYF. CDR3 nucleotide sequence: TGTGCCAGCAGCTTAGGACTAGCGGGAACAGTTGGTACCACAGATACGCAGTATTTT. The full variable domain, with the rest looked up from reference TRBV7-6 and TRBJ2-3, is GAGVSQSPRYKVTKRGQDVALRCDPISGHVSLYWYRQALGQGPEFLTYFNYEAQQDKSGLPNDRFSAERPEGSISTLTIQRTEQRDSAMYRCASSLGLAGTVGTTDTQYFGPGTRLTVL.

As concerns this clonotype: An end of the junction does not agree with germline; a read error may underlie this. The gene calls are TRBV27 and TRBJ2-7; D call uncertain. The V gene's germline CDR1 is MNHEY and CDR2 SMNVEV (reference sequence). The CDR3 covers 13 residues. The CDR3 sequence: CAGSSGLGYEQYF. CDR3 nucleotides: TGTGCCGGCAGTTCCGGCTTGGGGTACGAGCAGTACTTC.

Only a few counts were recorded for this clonotype. The rearrangement joins TRBV5-4 to TRBJ2-3; D is perhaps TRBD1 or TRBD2 (5 bases each). The CDR3 has 15 amino acids. Germline lookup yields CDR1 SGHNT and CDR2 YYREEE (reference sequence). Trimming removed 2 bases from V and 6 bases from J, with 16 bases in between. DNA of the CDR3: TGTGCCAGCAGCTTCTGGGACCGAGCTATTGATACGCAGTATTTT. This gives the protein CASSFWDRAIDTQYF.

This rearrangement joins TRBV4-2 to TRBJ1-1, with unresolved D. This CDR3 is 14 amino acids long. V lost 1 base, J lost 5 bases, and 11 bases lay in between. Germline lookup yields CDR1 LGHNA and CDR2 YNFKEQ. The CDR3 DNA is TGTGCCAGCAGCCAAGGCTATGGGCGGACTGAAGCTTTCTTT. Protein: CASSQGYGRTEAFF.

V usage is TRBV6-2 or TRBV6-3 and J usage is TRBJ2-5; D ambiguous. The germline V gene encodes CDR1 MNHEY and CDR2 SVGEGT. The CDR3 consists of 13 residues. Trimming took 6 bases from V and 5 from J, leaving 13 bases between them. CDR3 amino acids: CASRAFLRETQYF. The CDR3 region has the DNA TGTGCCAGCAGGGCCTTCCTACGGGAGACCCAGTACTTC.

As concerns this clonotype: No conserved phenylalanine or tryptophan is present at the end of the CDR3, so a read error is the likely explanation. The V gene is TRBV19, the J gene TRBJ1-5, with TRBD1 as a possible D gene (5 bases). Between the trimmed V and J ends, which lost 7 bases and 9 bases, there was a span of 22 bases. Germline V lookup: CDR1 LNHDA, CDR2 SQIVND (reference sequence). CDR3 length equals 15 residues. DNA for the CDR3: TGTGCCAGTACCATAGGGAGGGGACCGCGTTGGCCCCAGCATATT. Translation gives CASTIGRGPRWPQHI.

This clonotype qualifies as medium-sized (0.01 to 0.1%). This CDR3 reads CASSPRDRWYEQYF. DNA for the CDR3: TGTGCCAGCAGCCCGCGGGACAGGTGGTACGAGCAGTACTTC. The rearrangement uses TRBV7-9 and TRBJ2-7, with TRBD1 identical over 8 bases. Losses at the gene ends were 5 bases for V and 4 bases for J; bases not matched to a gene: 7. Germline V gene data show CDR1 as SEHNR and CDR2 as FQNEAQ (reference sequence). This CDR3 region has 14 residues.

CDR3 sequence reads: CASSYPSGRANEQFF. DNA of the CDR3: TGTGCCAGCAGTTACCCTAGCGGGAGGGCCAATGAGCAGTTCTTC. This chain links TRBV6-2 or TRBV6-3 with TRBJ2-1; 12 nucleotides line up with TRBD2. Germline CDR1 reads MNHEY; CDR2 reads SVGEGT. The CDR3 is made up of 15 amino acids. V trimming: 2 bases; J trimming: 6 bases; junction bases outside the gene matches: 2.